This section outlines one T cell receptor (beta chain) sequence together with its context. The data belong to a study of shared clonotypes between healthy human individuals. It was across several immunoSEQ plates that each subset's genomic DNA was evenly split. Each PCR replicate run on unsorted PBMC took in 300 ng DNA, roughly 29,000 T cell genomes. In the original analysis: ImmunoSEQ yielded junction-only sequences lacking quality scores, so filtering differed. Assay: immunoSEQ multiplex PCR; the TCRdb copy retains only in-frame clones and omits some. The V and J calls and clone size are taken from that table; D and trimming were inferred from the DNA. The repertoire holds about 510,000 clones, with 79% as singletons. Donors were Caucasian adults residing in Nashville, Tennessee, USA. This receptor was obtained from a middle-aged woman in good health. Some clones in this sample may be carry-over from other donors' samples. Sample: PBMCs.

DNA for the CDR3: TGTGCCAGCAGCCAAGATAGGGCCTACGAGCAGTACTTC. Residues: CASSQDRAYEQYF. The chain uses TRBV14 and TRBJ2-7; D unclear. Germline assignment: CDR1 SGHDN and CDR2 FVKESK. The CDR3 runs 13 residues. The ends were cut back, 0 bases at V and 2 bases at J, with 5 bases in the middle.